These 10 T cell receptor beta chains originate from one sample sequenced in a study of PD-1 blockade in classical Hodgkin lymphoma. Documented time point: cycle 4 day 1 (C4D1), after more than five weeks of nivolumab. All patients relapsed after autologous stem cell transplantation, and brentuximab vedotin exposure varied. Assay: immunoSEQ multiplex PCR; the TCRdb copy retains only in-frame clones and omits some. Of about 52,000 clones listed, around nine tenths are singletons. Sequenced here: peripheral blood mononuclear cells (PBMCs), sampled before the fourth cycle of nivolumab. These receptors were collected from a human donor with classical Hodgkin lymphoma.

The rearrangement joins TRBV19 to TRBJ2-3, with a weak D call TRBD2 (6 bases). The CDR3 loop spans 16 amino acids. V was cut by 3 bases and J by 2 bases, with 15 bases left in between. Germline CDR1 and CDR2: LNHDA and SQIVND (reference sequence). In DNA, the CDR3 is TGTGCCAGTAGTATGAGCGGGTTTTTGCACACAGATACGCAGTATTTT. This codes for CASSMSGFLHTDTQYF.

The chain has TRBV6-1 and TRBJ2-7; 7 positions agree with TRBD1. The V gene end was trimmed by 0 bases and the J gene end by 2 bases; junction bases not matched to a gene: 4. The V gene's germline CDR1 is MNHNS and CDR2 SASEGT. The CDR3 has 15 amino acids. CDR3 loop: CASSEAYGTAYEQYF. The CDR3 DNA is TGTGCCAGCAGTGAAGCATACGGGACAGCCTACGAGCAGTACTTC.

In DNA, the CDR3 is TGTGCCAGCAGCTTAAGTCAACTTGAAGCTTTCTTT. Translated: CASSLSQLEAFF. This chain uses TRBV7-9 with TRBJ1-1; D is unclear. The germline V gene has CDR1 SEHNR and CDR2 FQNEAQ (reference sequence). V was pared by 2 bases and J by 7 bases, with 8 bases between. The CDR3 totals 12 residues.

The sample holds a few counts of this clone. This rearrangement joins TRBV25-1 to TRBJ2-7; D remains ambiguous. This CDR3 contains 14 residues. The germline V gene has CDR1 MGHDK and CDR2 SYGVNS. V dropped 4 bases and J dropped 2 bases, with 12 bases sitting between them. The CDR3 here is CASSGYLGTYEQYF. The CDR3 bases are TGTGCCAGCAGTGGTTATCTGGGGACCTACGAGCAGTACTTC.

V is TRBV4-2 and J is TRBJ2-2; TRBD1 agrees at 9 bases. This CDR3 contains 15 residues. With 4 bases clipped from V and 5 bases from J, the junction kept 5 bases outside the gene matches. CDR1 is LGHNA and CDR2 is YNFKEQ in the germline V gene. The CDR3 spells CASSLPGQGTGELFF. In DNA, the CDR3 is TGTGCCAGCAGCCTTCCGGGACAGGGAACCGGGGAGCTGTTTTTT.

The chain links TRBV5-1 to TRBJ2-3, with D uncertain. This CDR3 spans 13 amino acids. Trimming left V 1 base short and J 3 bases short, with 6 bases between. Germline values: CDR1 SGHRS, CDR2 YFSETQ. CDR3 residues: CASSLYGTDTQYF. Written as DNA, the CDR3 is TGCGCCAGCAGCTTGTACGGGACAGATACGCAGTATTTT.

This sequence joins TRBV7-2 and TRBJ2-3; 9 bases fit TRBD1. Germline V CDR1 and CDR2: SGHTA, FQGNSA. With V trimmed by 5 bases and J by 3 bases, 9 bases remained unmatched. The CDR3 spans 16 residues. CDR3: CASSNRDREGTDTQYF. The CDR3 DNA is TGTGCCAGCAGCAACCGGGACAGGGAGGGAACAGATACGCAGTATTTT.

This chain connects TRBV5-1 to TRBJ1-4; D might be TRBD1 (5 bases). Per germline, CDR1 SGHRS and CDR2 YFSETQ. The CDR3 extends over 13 amino acids. V was pared by 4 bases and J by 8 bases, with 12 bases between. CDR3 loop: CASSTRGAEKLFF. The CDR3, as DNA: TGCGCCAGCAGCACAAGAGGGGCGGAAAAACTGTTTTTT.

This sequence joins TRBV6-6 and TRBJ2-5; 7 bases align to TRBD1. V lost 2 bases to trimming and J lost 1 base; unmatched junction nucleotides: 1. Germline CDR1 reads MNHNY; CDR2 reads SVGAGI (reference sequence). The CDR3 is 14 residues long. The CDR3 sequence is CASSYRTGQETQYF. The CDR3 DNA sequence: TGTGCCAGCAGTTACCGGACAGGCCAAGAGACCCAGTACTTC.

The V gene is TRBV19, the J gene TRBJ1-6; D call uncertain. V lost 5 bases, J lost 0 bases, and 17 bases lay in between. The CDR3 totals 18 residues. CDR1 is LNHDA, CDR2 SQIVND, per germline (reference sequence). CDR3 sequence: CASSPGPGAGSYNSPLHF. As DNA, the CDR3 is TGTGCCAGTAGTCCCGGGCCCGGTGCGGGCTCCTATAATTCACCCCTCCACTTT.